Below are 28 T cell receptor beta chains sequenced from a single sample in a study of CD8 T cells in ankylosing spondylitis. General study points: What seemed typical of ankylosing spondylitis blood was a TCR beta motif built from about 8 highly homologous variants.

For these receptors, no antigen is known. TCRdb re-analysed the 5' RACE reads in MiXCR, keeping a single row per CDR3 protein. Here the sample spans more than 300,000 distinct CDR3 sequences, roughly 8% being singletons. The sample taken for sequencing was blood, either unsorted or a sorted T cell fraction (not recorded which). The receptors stem from a male donor with ankylosing spondylitis.

This clonotype was observed many times. The chain combines TRBV5-6 with TRBJ1-4; TRBD1 is a possible D gene (6 bases). Germline values: CDR1 SGHDT, CDR2 YYEEEE. The CDR3 is made up of 13 amino acids. V lost 1 base, J lost 8 bases, and 9 bases lay in between. CDR3 loop: CASSLFDREKLFF. As DNA, the CDR3 is TGTGCCAGCAGCTTGTTCGACAGGGAAAAACTGTTTTTT.

This clonotype was seen repeatedly, ten times or more. V usage is TRBV29-1 and J usage is TRBJ2-1, with TRBD2 matching 12 bases. Germline CDR1 and CDR2: SQVTM and ANQGSEA. The J segment lost 14 bases and the V segment lost 2 bases, leaving 10 bases of the junction unmatched. The CDR3 sequence is 14 residues long. Here the CDR3 DNA reads TGCAGCGTTGAAAAACCGGGACTAGCGGGCGAGGAGTTCTTC. It is translated as CSVEKPGLAGEEFF.

This clonotype was seen a handful of times. This sequence joins TRBV6-1 and TRBJ2-2, with TRBD1 identical over 7 bases. There are 15 residues in the CDR3. Trimming at V came to 5 bases and at J to 8 bases, leaving 11 bases not matched to a gene. Looked up from germline, CDR1 is MNHNS and CDR2 is SASEGT. This chain's CDR3 is CASSRQEGASGELFF. CDR3 coding DNA: TGTGCCAGCAGTCGTCAAGAGGGGGCTTCAGGGGAGCTGTTTTTT.

This clonotype was detected only a few times. The genes are TRBV2 and TRBJ2-3; D is perhaps TRBD1 (5 bases). This CDR3 spans 12 amino acids. The V gene's germline CDR1 is SNHLY and CDR2 FYNNEI. The V and J ends lost 7 bases and 6 bases respectively, with 11 bases between them. CDR3 amino acids: CASIGAPDTQYF. The CDR3 coding sequence is TGTGCCAGCATTGGGGCCCCGGATACGCAGTATTTT.

This clonotype was seen a few times. V usage is TRBV10-3 and J usage is TRBJ2-5; 10 nucleotides agree with TRBD2. The CDR3 extends over 14 amino acids. J lost 5 bases, V lost 10 bases, and 10 bases had no gene match. Per the germline V gene, CDR1 is ENHRY and CDR2 is SYGVKD. In DNA form, the CDR3 reads TGTGCCAGCGGAACTAGCGGGATCGGGGAGACCCAGTACTTC. Translation: CASGTSGIGETQYF.

This clonotype was counted between two and nine times. The chain carries TRBV21-1 and TRBJ2-3; the table's D call TRBD2 went unverified against the DNA. TRBV21-1 is labeled a pseudogene. The CDR3 runs to 16 residues. The CDR3, as DNA: TGTGCCAGCAGCAAACAAGGAGCGGAAGACACAGATACGCAGTATTTT. As protein: CASSKQGAEDTDTQYF.

This clonotype was seen only a few times. This chain connects TRBV14 to TRBJ2-7; the match to TRBD2 covers 8 bases. This CDR3 has 15 residues. Trimming removed 4 bases from V and 4 bases from J; junction bases left unmatched: 9. Germline V gene lookup returns CDR1 SGHDN and CDR2 FVKESK. The CDR3 DNA is TGTGCCAGCAGCCCTTTAAGCGGGAGTGTTTACGAGCAGTACTTC. Protein sequence: CASSPLSGSVYEQYF.

This clonotype was found a few times. The rearrangement links TRBV4-3 to TRBJ1-5; D gene unclear. Trimming cost V 1 base and J 6 bases, with 13 bases left between them. The V gene's germline CDR1 is LGHNA and CDR2 YSLEER. The CDR3 is 15 amino acids. The CDR3 bases are TGCGCCAGCAGCCAAGGGGCTTCGGGGAGTCAGCCCCAGCATTTT. Its translation is CASSQGASGSQPQHF.

This clonotype showed up many times. V and J are TRBV29-1 and TRBJ2-7; the D gene is possibly TRBD2 (5 bases). In germline, CDR1 is SQVTM, CDR2 ANQGSEA. The CDR3 runs 11 residues. V shed 4 bases and J shed 6 bases, with 10 bases lying between them. The CDR3 nucleotides read TGCAGCGTTGTTTTAGCGACCGAGCAGTACTTC. As protein: CSVVLATEQYF.

The chain links TRBV7-8 to TRBJ2-5, with 9 bases identical to TRBD2. The V gene end was trimmed by 5 bases and the J gene end by 5 bases; junction bases not matched to a gene: 9. The CDR3 totals 15 residues. Germline loops: CDR1 SGHVS, CDR2 FQNEAQ. The CDR3, as DNA: TGTGCCAGCAGCCGGACTAGCGTAAGGGAGGAGACCCAGTACTTC. Its protein product is CASSRTSVREETQYF.

The rearrangement links TRBV29-1 to TRBJ2-3; 9 bases match TRBD2. CDR3 size: 15 residues. The V segment lost 7 bases and the J segment 2 bases; nucleotides outside the gene matches: 10. Germline CDR1 and CDR2: SQVTM and ANQGSEA. CDR3 DNA sequence: TGCAGCGGCATCCTAAGCGGGAGGCCCACAGATACGCAGTATTTT. Translated, it gives CSGILSGRPTDTQYF.

This chain joins TRBV28 and TRBJ2-7; the match to TRBD1 covers 7 bases. This CDR3 has 16 residues. V gave up 2 bases and J gave up 2 bases; unmatched junction bases: 9. Germline CDR1 is MDHEN and CDR2 is SYDVKM. The CDR3 spells CASSLRSRTGTYEQYF. Written as DNA, the CDR3 is TGTGCCAGCAGTTTACGTAGCAGGACAGGAACCTACGAGCAGTACTTC. Variable domain in full (rest from reference TRBV28 and TRBJ2-7): DVKVTQSSRYLVKRTGEKVFLECVQDMDHENMFWYRQDPGLGLRLIYFSYDVKMKEKGDIPEGYSVSREKKERFSLILESASTNQTSMYLCASSLRSRTGTYEQYFGPGTRLTVT.

This clonotype was detected a few times. V is TRBV27 and J is TRBJ2-1; D possibly corresponds to TRBD1 (5 bases). This CDR3 is built from 16 residues. The V gene's germline CDR1 is MNHEY and CDR2 SMNVEV (reference sequence). V was shortened by 3 bases and J by 0 bases, with 12 bases between the two germline ends. In DNA, the CDR3 is TGTGCCAGCAGTTTCCAGGGCACCTCCTCCTACAATGAGCAGTTCTTC. Its protein is CASSFQGTSSYNEQFF.

This clonotype was recorded at least ten times. V usage is TRBV20-1 and J usage is TRBJ2-4, with TRBD1 matching over 8 bases. The CDR3 has 14 residues. Losses at the gene ends were 4 bases for V and 0 bases for J; bases not matched to a gene: 2. Germline CDR1 reads DFQATT; CDR2 reads SNEGSKA (reference sequence). CDR3 nucleotide sequence: TGCAGTGCTAAGACAGGGGAAGCCAAAAACATTCAGTACTTC. Translating gives CSAKTGEAKNIQYF.

V and J are TRBV2 and TRBJ2-1; 8 nucleotides match TRBD2. This CDR3 has 15 residues. Germline V lookup: CDR1 SNHLY, CDR2 FYNNEI. V was pared by 6 bases and J by 8 bases, with 12 bases of the junction left unmatched. The CDR3 DNA reads TGTGCCAGCAGCAGACTCGGGACTAGGAGCGATGAGCAGTTCTTC. Its protein is CASSRLGTRSDEQFF.

This clonotype was observed many times. The chain joins TRBV4-1 to TRBJ1-6; weak D call: TRBD1 (6 bases). The length of the CDR3 is 17 residues. Trimming took off 4 bases at V and 7 bases at J, with 20 bases between the two ends. Germline-derived CDR1 and CDR2 are MGHRA and YSYEKL. The CDR3 is CASSREGEGGGNSPLHF. CDR3 DNA sequence: TGCGCCAGCAGCCGAGAAGGGGAAGGGGGTGGAAATTCACCCCTCCACTTT.

As concerns this clonotype: Sequence at one end of the junction differs from germline and may be a read error. The CDR3 loop reads CASSLPLLAGSF. The CDR3, as DNA: TGTGCCAGCAGCTTGCCCCTACTTGCCGGGAGTTTT. The V call is TRBV7-9, the J call TRBJ2-3, with a weak D call TRBD2 (6 bases). The CDR3 spans 12 residues. The germline gives CDR1 SEHNR, CDR2 FQNEAQ (reference sequence).

As for this clonotype: An end of the junction differs from the germline gene, which may be a read error. The chain couples TRBV28 to TRBJ2-3, with a possible D match to TRBD1 (5 bases). The CDR3 contains 14 residues. Germline V CDR1 and CDR2: MDHEN, SYDVKM. CDR3 sequence (DNA): TGTGCCGGCAGCTGGACACAATACACAGATACGCAGTATTTT. Translation gives CAGSWTQYTDTQYF.

CDR3: CSASAPLGQGVEETQYF. DNA for the CDR3: TGCAGTGCTAGCGCCCCATTGGGACAGGGAGTGGAAGAGACCCAGTACTTC. This rearrangement joins TRBV20-1 to TRBJ2-5; the match to TRBD1 covers 9 bases. There are 17 residues in the CDR3. Germline V CDR1 and CDR2: DFQATT, SNEGSKA (reference sequence). With V trimmed by 3 bases and J by 3 bases, 14 bases remained unmatched.

The CDR3 protein is CASSQVSYLSGRAHEQYF. Written as DNA, the CDR3 is TGTGCCAGCAGCCAAGTCTCATATCTGAGCGGGAGGGCCCACGAGCAGTACTTC. This chain joins TRBV4-2 and TRBJ2-7; 10 bases match TRBD2. Germline V CDR1 and CDR2: LGHNA, YNFKEQ. V shed 1 base and J 5 bases; nucleotides not matched to a gene: 14. CDR3 size: 18 residues.

The table lists this clonotype with a few counts. The V gene is TRBV6-2 or TRBV6-3, the J gene TRBJ2-7; 14 nucleotides align to TRBD2. This CDR3 has 17 amino acids. Per germline, CDR1 MNHEY and CDR2 SVGEGT. With 2 bases clipped from V and 0 bases from J, the junction kept 3 bases outside the gene matches. CDR3 bases: TGTGCCAGCAGTTACCTGGGACTAGCGGGAGTCTCCTACGAGCAGTACTTC. This gives the protein CASSYLGLAGVSYEQYF.

This clonotype was seen ten or more times. V gene TRBV5-1 combines with J gene TRBJ1-1, with D possibly TRBD1 on 5 matching bases. Trimming stripped 2 bases from V and 3 bases from J, with 11 bases between. The V gene's germline CDR1 is SGHRS and CDR2 YFSETQ. The CDR3 runs 14 residues. The CDR3 coding sequence is TGCGCCAGCAGCTTTGCAGGGATCGACACTGAAGCTTTCTTT. Protein product: CASSFAGIDTEAFF.

At least ten counts were recorded for this clonotype. The rearrangement uses TRBV5-1 and TRBJ2-5; 9 bases match TRBD2. V gave up 0 bases and J gave up 5 bases; unmatched junction bases: 2. This CDR3 region has 14 residues. Germline assignment: CDR1 SGHRS and CDR2 YFSETQ. CDR3 loop: CASSLVAGVETQYF. CDR3 DNA: TGCGCCAGCAGCTTGGTAGCGGGAGTTGAGACCCAGTACTTC.

This clonotype occurred a few times. The J gene is TRBJ2-3, the V gene TRBV9; 7 positions agree with TRBD2. J gave up 4 bases and V 0 bases, and 2 bases lay outside the gene matches. This CDR3 contains 14 residues. Germline V gene lookup returns CDR1 SGDLS and CDR2 YYNGEE. The DNA of the CDR3 is TGTGCCAGCAGCGTAGGGACTAGTTCAGATACGCAGTATTTT. Translated: CASSVGTSSDTQYF. The variable domain in full, with the rest retrieved from reference TRBV9 and TRBJ2-3, is DSGVTQTPKHLITATGQRVTLRCSPRSGDLSVYWYQQSLDQGLQFLIQYYNGEERAKGNILERFSAQQFPDLHSELNLSSLELGDSALYFCASSVGTSSDTQYFGPGTRLTVL.

The chain links TRBV20-1 to TRBJ2-1, with D perhaps TRBD2 (6 bases). CDR1 and CDR2 from the germline V gene are DFQATT and SNEGSKA (reference sequence). The CDR3 loop spans 15 amino acids. Deletions cut 2 bases from V and 4 bases from J, with 15 bases between. The CDR3 reads CSARPEASAYNEQFF. CDR3 coding DNA: TGCAGTGCTAGACCGGAGGCTAGCGCTTACAATGAGCAGTTCTTC.

The V and J genes are TRBV7-9 and TRBJ2-7; D remains unclear. The CDR3 runs to 15 residues. Germline values: CDR1 SEHNR, CDR2 FQNEAQ (reference sequence). The V end lost 1 base, the J end lost 4 bases, and 14 bases lay between the germline ends. The CDR3 is CASSLDTSTRYEQYF. The CDR3 nucleotides read TGTGCCAGCAGCTTAGATACTTCAACGCGGTACGAGCAGTACTTC.

This clonotype was observed at least ten times. At one of its ends the junction is not consistent with the germline gene, which may arise from a read error. The chain couples TRBV20-1 to TRBJ2-1, with D uncertain. Per the germline V gene, CDR1 is DFQATT and CDR2 is SNEGSKA (reference sequence). The length of the CDR3 is 11 residues. The CDR3 loop is CSASGPNKQFF. In nucleotides, the CDR3 is TGCAGTGCTAGTGGCCCCAATAAGCAGTTCTTC.

There are many counts of this clonotype. The rearrangement joins TRBV11-1 to TRBJ2-3; D unclear. V gave up 3 bases and J gave up 3 bases, with 10 bases separating them. The CDR3 has 14 amino acids. Germline V lookup: CDR1 SGHAT, CDR2 FQDESV (reference sequence). The CDR3 DNA sequence: TGTGCCAGCAGCTTGGATCGGTGGACAGATACGCAGTATTTT. Its translation: CASSLDRWTDTQYF.